The 5 T cell receptor beta chains reported below all come from one sample, sequenced in a study of vaccination and CD4 T cells after COVID-19. The treatment is: roughly ten-day PBMC culture with coronavirus spike peptide pools or control peptides (ViraFEST assay). These TCRs' antigens remain unknown. The study sequenced cultured CD4+ T cell DNA using the Oncomine TCR Beta short-read assay. TCRdb independently ran MiXCR on the PCR reads; one entry per CDR3 protein. Seen here are 9,500 to 13,000 distinct CDR3 sequences, less than 55% observed once, and the top ten hold around a third. The sequencing input was CD4+ T cells from blood, cultured in vitro. The receptor set was obtained from a human donor who had recovered from COVID-19.

There are a few counts of this clonotype. The rearrangement uses TRBV2 and TRBJ2-5; maybe TRBD1 (5 bases). Germline V gives CDR1 SNHLY, CDR2 FYNNEI. The V gene lost 4 bases and the J gene lost 4 bases, with 16 bases spanning the gap. The CDR3 runs to 15 residues. In nucleotides, the CDR3 is TGTGCCAGCAGTGTTACTCAGGGTGGGCGAGAGACCCAGTACTTC. Translation: CASSVTQGGRETQYF.

V and J are TRBV4-1 and TRBJ1-5; 7 bases match TRBD1. CDR1 and CDR2 (germline): MGHRA, YSYEKL. With V trimmed by 4 bases and J by 4 bases, 7 bases remained unmatched. The CDR3 totals 15 residues. The CDR3 here is CASSRETGVNQPQHF. The CDR3 bases are TGCGCCAGCAGCCGAGAAACAGGGGTTAATCAGCCCCAGCATTTT.

The genes are TRBV7-8 and TRBJ2-7; D is uncertain. From germline, CDR1 is SGHVS and CDR2 FQNEAQ. V was trimmed by 3 bases and J by 5 bases, leaving 14 bases between them. This CDR3 has 14 residues. The CDR3 sequence: CASSFGNNNHEQYF. The DNA of the CDR3 is TGTGCCAGCAGCTTCGGAAACAATAACCACGAGCAGTACTTC.

The chain joins TRBV7-8 to TRBJ2-7; 9 bases agree with TRBD1. From germline, CDR1 is SGHVS and CDR2 FQNEAQ. This CDR3 has 16 residues. With V trimmed by 2 bases and J by 1 base, 6 bases remained unmatched. CDR3 in amino acids: CASSLIGTGRSYEQYF. CDR3 sequence (DNA): TGTGCCAGCAGCTTAATTGGGACAGGGAGGTCCTACGAGCAGTACTTC. Full variable domain (rest looked up from reference TRBV7-8 and TRBJ2-7): GAGVSQSPRYKVAKRGQDVALRCDPISGHVSLFWYQQALGQGPEFLTYFQNEAQLDKSGLPSDRFFAERPEGSVSTLKIQRTQQEDSAVYLCASSLIGTGRSYEQYFGPGTRLTVT.

The gene calls are TRBV6-2 or TRBV6-3 and TRBJ2-2; possibly TRBD2 for D (6 bases). This CDR3 comprises 16 residues. Germline CDR1 is MNHEY and CDR2 is SVGEGT. V shed 1 base and J shed 2 bases, with 11 bases lying between them. CDR3 coding DNA: TGTGCCAGCAGTTACTTCGGGGGAATAAACACCGGGGAGCTGTTTTTT. Translating gives CASSYFGGINTGELFF.